This T cell receptor (beta chain) is drawn from a study of CD8+ T cells in alopecia areata. Looking at the study overall: For the treated group, dosing was oral tofacitinib at 5 to 10 mg twice daily. The investigators scored severity in treated patients by the percentage of affected scalp area. Study-level results: Many expanded lesional clones persisted in scalp and blood during tofacitinib treatment.

The CDR3 is made up of 13 amino acids. Germline-derived CDR1 and CDR2 are SQVTM and ANQGSEA. V was trimmed by 6 bases and J by 1 base, leaving 13 bases between them. RNA, once extracted, was reverse transcribed into cDNA for use as the sequencing template. Sequenced by immunoSEQ multiplex PCR; TCRdb stores in-frame clones only, minus some. The sample includes roughly 200,000 clones, approximately 40% seen only once; the top ten take approximately 2.9%. Described treatment: oral pan-JAK inhibitor, 5-10 mg twice daily. As to this clone: Its antigen is still unknown.

The gene calls are TRBV29-1 and TRBJ2-7, with a tentative D call TRBD2 (6 bases). The material was CD4+ T cells sorted from blood, obtained around week 36, from a patient treated with tofacitinib. This sequence originates from a human donor with alopecia areata. The chain's CDR3 is CSVRVGRSYEQYF. CDR3 in DNA: TGCAGCGTCCGTGTCGGGAGATCCTACGAGCAGTACTTC.